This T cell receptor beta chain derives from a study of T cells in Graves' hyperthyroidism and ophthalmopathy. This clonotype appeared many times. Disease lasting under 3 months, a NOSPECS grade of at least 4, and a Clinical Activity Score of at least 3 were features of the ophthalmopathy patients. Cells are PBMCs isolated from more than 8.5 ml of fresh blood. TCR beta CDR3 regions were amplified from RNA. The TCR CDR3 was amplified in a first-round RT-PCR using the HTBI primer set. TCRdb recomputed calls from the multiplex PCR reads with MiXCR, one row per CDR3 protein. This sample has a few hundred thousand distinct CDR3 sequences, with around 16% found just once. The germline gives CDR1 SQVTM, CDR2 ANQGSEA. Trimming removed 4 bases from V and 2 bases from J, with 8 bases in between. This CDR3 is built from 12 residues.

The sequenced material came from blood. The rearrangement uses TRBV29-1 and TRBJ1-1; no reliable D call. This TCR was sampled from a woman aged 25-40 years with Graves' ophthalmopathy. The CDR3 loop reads CSVVVSNTEAFF. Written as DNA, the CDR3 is TGCAGCGTTGTGGTCAGCAACACTGAAGCTTTCTTT.